This is a list of T cell receptor beta chains from one sample in a study of T cell repertoires in cytomegalovirus infection. Antigen specificity for these receptors is unknown. TCRdb re-analysed the reads in MiXCR, keeping a single row per CDR3 protein. The sample shows about 480,000 distinct CDR3 sequences, about 33% of them seen only once. The input for sequencing was cultured PBMCs, taken from culture after CMV antigen stimulation. The receptors stem from a human donor in good health (CMV status not recorded). Some clones in this sample may be carry-over from other donors' samples. The CDR3 runs from the conserved cysteine through the conserved F or W. Fields, in order: V gene, D gene, clone size, J gene, CDR3 protein, CDR3 DNA. The D gene is left open where the match is weak. Rows may omit the clone size; those that give it use once, few, many or a size class.

TRBV19	-	-	TRBJ1-5	CATSVEGPTPRQPQHF	TGTGCTACCAGTGTCGAAGGTCCGACTCCACGTCAGCCCCAGCATTTT
TRBV7-6	-	-	TRBJ2-4	CASSALGGNIQYF	TGTGCCAGCAGCGCGCTCGGAGGAAACATTCAGTACTTC
TRBV20-1	TRBD2	-	TRBJ2-5	CSARDFRGRSGETQYF	TGCAGTGCTAGAGATTTCCGCGGGAGGTCTGGCGAGACCCAGTACTTC
TRBV7-6	-	-	TRBJ2-5	CASSSGRDIQETQYF	TGTGCCAGCAGCTCCGGCCGGGACATTCAAGAGACCCAGTACTTC
TRBV9	-	-	TRBJ1-3	CASSVFVGGTVDSGNTIYF	TGTGCCAGCAGCGTATTCGTGGGAGGGACCGTCGACTCTGGAAACACCATATATTTT
TRBV12-3/TRBV12-4	TRBD1	-	TRBJ2-2	CASTITGAQTGELFF	TGTGCCAGCACTATTACAGGGGCGCAAACCGGGGAGCTGTTTTTT
TRBV6-2/TRBV6-3	TRBD2	once	TRBJ2-1	CASRVAGKRANEQFF	TGTGCCAGCAGGGTAGCGGGCAAAAGGGCCAATGAGCAGTTCTTC
TRBV4-1	-	-	TRBJ2-5	CASSQAWGRDGETQYF	TGCGCCAGCAGCCAAGCTTGGGGCAGGGATGGGGAGACCCAGTACTTC
TRBV12-3/TRBV12-4	TRBD1	-	TRBJ1-2	CASSLTGVGYTF	TGTGCCAGCAGCCTTACAGGGGTCGGCTACACCTTC
TRBV20-1	-	-	TRBJ2-3	CSARVAWGDTQYF	TGCAGTGCTAGAGTTGCATGGGGTGATACGCAGTATTTT
TRBV19	-	few	TRBJ2-7	CASSIGDSGLEQYF	TGTGCCAGTAGTATAGGAGACAGTGGACTCGAGCAGTACTTC
TRBV19	TRBD2	-	TRBJ2-5	CASSQGLVSVPTQYF	TGTGCCAGTAGCCAAGGACTAGTCTCCGTCCCGACCCAGTACTTC
TRBV4-1	-	-	TRBJ2-1	CASSQDPGGLTYNEQFF	TGCGCCAGCAGCCAAGATCCTGGCGGACTTACCTACAATGAGCAGTTCTTC
TRBV6-5	-	few	TRBJ1-1	CASSYSRSGDTEAFF	TGTGCCAGCAGTTACTCTAGGTCCGGTGACACTGAAGCTTTCTTT
TRBV28	TRBD1	-	TRBJ1-1	CASSFGTGVYTEAFF	TGTGCCAGCAGTTTTGGGACAGGGGTTTACACTGAAGCTTTCTTT
TRBV7-8	TRBD2	few	TRBJ2-1	CASSPFRTSYVVAEQFF	TGTGCCAGCAGCCCCTTCCGGACTAGTTATGTGGTTGCTGAGCAGTTCTTC
TRBV30	TRBD2	many	TRBJ2-3	CACVLLQGTSGRAPPDTQYF	TGTGCCTGTGTCCTTCTACAGGGGACTAGCGGGAGGGCCCCCCCAGATACGCAGTATTTT
TRBV12-3/TRBV12-4	TRBD1	few	TRBJ1-1	CASSAITGVGDTEAFF	TGTGCCAGCAGTGCAATTACAGGGGTCGGGGACACTGAAGCTTTCTTT
TRBV7-2	-	-	TRBJ2-1	CASSLEWMGFNEQFF	TGTGCCAGCAGCTTAGAGTGGATGGGATTCAATGAGCAGTTCTTC
TRBV6-1	TRBD2	few	TRBJ2-3	CASSYSPGAGGGTSTDTQYF	TGTGCCAGCAGTTACAGCCCGGGAGCGGGAGGCGGGACTAGCACAGATACGCAGTATTTT
TRBV19	-	few	TRBJ1-1	CASSIILGGTEAFF	TGTGCCAGTAGTATAATTCTAGGGGGCACTGAAGCTTTCTTT
TRBV7-2	-	many	TRBJ2-5	CASSPFSETQYF	TGTGCCAGCAGCCCCTTTAGCGAGACCCAGTACTTC
TRBV11-2	TRBD2	-	TRBJ2-7	CASSLSGRAYEQYF	TGTGCCAGCAGCTTGAGCGGGAGGGCCTACGAGCAGTACTTC
TRBV12-3/TRBV12-4	-	-	TRBJ1-2	CASSTPSTGTNYGYTF	TGTGCCAGCAGTACACCGAGCACGGGGACCAACTATGGCTACACCTTC
TRBV12-3/TRBV12-4	-	few	TRBJ2-1	CASSLKLAAYNEQFF	TGTGCCAGCAGTTTAAAATTAGCGGCCTACAATGAGCAGTTCTTC
TRBV29-1	-	few	TRBJ1-3	CSVEASGNTIYF	TGCAGCGTTGAGGCTTCTGGAAACACCATATATTTT
TRBV7-2	-	many	TRBJ1-5	CASSLYRGNQPQHF	TGTGCCAGCAGCTTATACCGGGGCAATCAGCCCCAGCATTTT
TRBV20-1	-	-	TRBJ1-1	CSAREPGRSTEAFF	TGCAGTGCTAGAGAGCCGGGGAGAAGCACTGAAGCTTTCTTT
TRBV20-1	TRBD2	few	TRBJ2-1	CSARGTSGSSYNEQFF	TGCAGTGCTAGAGGGACTAGCGGAAGCTCCTACAATGAGCAGTTCTTC
TRBV28	TRBD1	few	TRBJ2-2	CAGGQGTNTGELFF	TGTGCCGGGGGACAGGGGACGAACACCGGGGAGCTGTTTTTT
TRBV10-3	-	few	TRBJ2-3	CAISRDRTDTQYF	TGTGCCATCAGCAGGGACCGCACAGATACGCAGTATTTT
TRBV6-1	TRBD1	-	TRBJ1-2	CASSERAGGYGYTF	TGTGCCAGCAGTGAAAGGGCAGGGGGCTATGGCTACACCTTC
TRBV5-1	-	-	TRBJ2-2	CASSLTLAGHNTGELFF	TGCGCCAGCAGCCTTACTCTGGCGGGACACAACACCGGGGAGCTGTTTTTT
TRBV6-5	TRBD2	few	TRBJ2-2	CASSYSGLARNTGELFF	TGTGCCAGCAGTTACTCCGGACTAGCGCGGAACACCGGGGAGCTGTTTTTT
TRBV28	-	-	TRBJ2-7	CASTGQTYEQYF	TGTGCCAGCACCGGACAGACCTACGAGCAGTACTTC
TRBV5-1	-	-	TRBJ2-1	CASSLVSGGNGEQFF	TGCGCCAGCAGCTTGGTGTCTGGAGGGAACGGTGAGCAGTTCTTC
TRBV15	-	few	TRBJ2-7	CATSSEPGLCSYEQYF	TGTGCCACCAGCAGTGAACCGGGACTCTGCTCCTACGAGCAGTACTTC
TRBV10-3	-	-	TRBJ2-3	CAISEGPRASAQYF	TGTGCCATCAGTGAGGGACCGAGGGCTAGTGCGCAGTATTTT
TRBV5-1	-	-	TRBJ1-1	CASSLRHMNTEAFF	TGCGCCAGCAGCTTGCGACACATGAACACTGAAGCTTTCTTT